This passage covers 8 T cell receptor beta chains from one sample sequenced in a study of blood T cells in healthy people across ages (dated by TCRdb to 2015 to 2017). Library preparation used 5' RACE. Sequencing instrument: Illumina HiSeq 2500. A second PCR of about 7 to 12 cycles was performed with a sample-barcoded 5' primer and a J-beta primer mix. TCRdb cleaned the public reads at Q25 with fastp, built clones with MiXCR and kept in-frame beta chains. Under each unique CDR3 protein, matching rows form one entry showing the most common genes and DNA. This sample has hundreds of thousands of distinct CDR3 sequences in its table, and about 61% of those were observed once. The biggest ten clones account for around 25% of the sample. The specimen was blood. The receptors derive from a man aged 40-49 years in good health.

This clonotype came up once. J is TRBJ2-5 and V is TRBV27; D not resolved. CDR3 size: 13 residues. CDR1 and CDR2 (germline): MNHEY, SMNVEV (reference sequence). The V gene lost 6 bases and the J gene lost 5 bases, with 13 bases spanning the gap. This CDR3 is CASSHGGPETQYF. The CDR3 DNA follows: TGTGCCAGCAGCCATGGTGGGCCTGAGACCCAGTACTTC.

This clonotype occurred a few times. V is TRBV7-2 and J is TRBJ2-5, with a tentative D call TRBD2 (5 bases). V shed 5 bases and J shed 2 bases, with 12 bases lying between them. Germline values: CDR1 SGHTA, CDR2 FQGNSA. This CDR3 is 14 amino acids long. Here the CDR3 DNA reads TGTGCCAGCAGCACTGGCCGGGAACAAGAGACCCAGTACTTC. Its protein product is CASSTGREQETQYF.

A few counts support this clonotype. The chain has TRBV6-2 or TRBV6-3 and TRBJ2-3; D might be TRBD2 (6 bases). The CDR3 consists of 15 residues. The germline CDR1 and CDR2 sequences are MNHEY and SVGEGT. V lost 6 bases and J 6 bases, leaving 19 bases between the germline ends. DNA of the CDR3: TGTGCCAGCAGCCGACGGCTAGCGTCAGGGGATACGCAGTATTTT. Its protein product is CASSRRLASGDTQYF.

The chain employs TRBV11-2 and TRBJ2-3, with 8 bases aligning to TRBD1. The germline V gene has CDR1 SGHAT and CDR2 FQNNGV. The trim removed 5 bases at V and 6 bases at J, leaving 7 bases unmatched. The CDR3 length is 14 residues. The chain's CDR3 is CASSPRGQVDTQYF. The CDR3 bases are TGTGCCAGCAGCCCAAGGGGACAGGTTGATACGCAGTATTTT.

This sequence joins TRBV12-3 or TRBV12-4 and TRBJ2-3; TRBD1 agrees at 7 bases. The CDR3 runs 15 residues. Germline trimming cut 2 bases from V and 1 base from J; bases unmatched to any gene: 3. The CDR3 reads CASSLQGGGTDTQYF. The CDR3 DNA reads as TGTGCCAGCAGTTTACAAGGGGGCGGCACAGATACGCAGTATTTT.

The rearrangement uses TRBV27 and TRBJ2-1; 8 bases align to TRBD2. The CDR3 has 15 residues. CDR1 and CDR2 from the germline V gene are MNHEY and SMNVEV (reference sequence). Trimming cost V 5 bases and J 7 bases; bases outside gene matches: 10. The DNA for the CDR3 is TGTGCCAGCAGTCTGCTGGCGGGAGGAACGAATGAGCAGTTCTTC. The encoded protein is CASSLLAGGTNEQFF.

V usage is TRBV28 and J usage is TRBJ2-3; D is perhaps TRBD1 or TRBD2 (7 bases each). V gave up 4 bases and J gave up 2 bases, with 16 bases separating them. CDR3 length equals 16 residues. Looked up from germline, CDR1 is MDHEN and CDR2 is SYDVKM. CDR3 bases: TGTGCCAGCAGTTCCTTGGGGAGGGGGCCCACAGATACGCAGTATTTT. Protein product: CASSSLGRGPTDTQYF.

This clonotype appeared a few times. The rearrangement joins TRBV5-1 to TRBJ2-5; D possibly corresponds to TRBD2 (6 bases). Germline V gene sequence: CDR1 SGHRS, CDR2 YFSETQ. V gave up 0 bases and J gave up 2 bases, with 23 bases separating them. The CDR3 is 19 amino acids. The CDR3 DNA reads as TGCGCCAGCAGCTTGGAGGCCCAGAGAACCGGGAGCTCGCAAGAGACCCAGTACTTC. It encodes CASSLEAQRTGSSQETQYF.